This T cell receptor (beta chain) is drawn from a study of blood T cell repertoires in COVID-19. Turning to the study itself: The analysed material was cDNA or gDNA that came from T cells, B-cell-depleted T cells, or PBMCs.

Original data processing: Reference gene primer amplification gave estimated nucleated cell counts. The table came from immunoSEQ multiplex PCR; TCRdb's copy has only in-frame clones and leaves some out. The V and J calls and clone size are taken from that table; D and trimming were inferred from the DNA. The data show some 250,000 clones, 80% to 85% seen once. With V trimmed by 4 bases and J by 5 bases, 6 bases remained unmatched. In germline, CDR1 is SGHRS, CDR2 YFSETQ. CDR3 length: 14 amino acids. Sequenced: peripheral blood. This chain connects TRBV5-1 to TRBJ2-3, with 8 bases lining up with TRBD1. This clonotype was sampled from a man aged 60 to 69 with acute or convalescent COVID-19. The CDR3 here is CASSTGQGGDTQYF. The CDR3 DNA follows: TGCGCCAGCAGCACCGGACAGGGTGGAGATACGCAGTATTTT.